One sample yielded the 19 T cell receptor beta chains listed below, sequenced in a study of cytomegalovirus exposure and HLA in healthy donors (dated by TCRdb to the late 2010s). Receptors were amplified or captured by the immunoSEQ multiplex PCR assay. TCRdb carries this immuneACCESS record with in-frame sequences only. Its versions omit some clonotypes, under half of them owing to an unresolved V gene in the studies checked, with the rest unexplained. The sample table lists 150,000 to 200,000 clones, roughly 86% of them with a count of one. The ten largest make up less than 3% of the sample. The sequenced sample was PBMCs. These receptor sequences come from a man aged 18 to 30 in good health and CMV-seropositive.

The gene calls are TRBV7-2 and TRBJ1-4, with D unclear. CDR1 and CDR2 (germline): SGHTA, FQGNSA. There are 13 residues in the CDR3. Trimming took off 4 bases at V and 7 bases at J, with 10 bases between the two ends. CDR3 amino acids: CASSYEEGEKLFF. In nucleotides, the CDR3 is TGTGCCAGCAGCTATGAGGAGGGTGAAAAACTGTTTTTT.

V usage is TRBV7-9 and J usage is TRBJ2-1, with 8 bases identical to TRBD1. The germline gives CDR1 SEHNR, CDR2 FQNEAQ (reference sequence). The CDR3 spans 15 residues. V lost 1 base to trimming and J lost 2 bases; unmatched junction nucleotides: 1. The CDR3 DNA follows: TGTGCCAGCAGCTTAGTCAGGGGGCCCTACAATGAGCAGTTCTTC. Translating gives CASSLVRGPYNEQFF.

V and J are TRBV2 and TRBJ2-3; 7 positions match TRBD2. CDR3 size: 14 residues. J lost 2 bases, V lost 4 bases, and 3 bases had no gene match. The germline V gene encodes CDR1 SNHLY and CDR2 FYNNEI. CDR3 nucleotide sequence: TGTGCCAGCAGTGCCGGACTAGACACAGATACGCAGTATTTT. Its translation is CASSAGLDTDTQYF.

There are a few counts of this clone. The chain has TRBV6-5 and TRBJ1-2; 10 bases fit TRBD1. The CDR3 contains 14 residues. V lost 4 bases, J lost 3 bases, and 2 bases stayed unmatched. Per germline, CDR1 MNHEY and CDR2 SVGAGI. CDR3 in DNA: TGTGCCAGCAGTTTGGGGACAGGGGACTATGGCTACACCTTC. Translated, it gives CASSLGTGDYGYTF.

This chain uses TRBV9 with TRBJ1-1; D is perhaps TRBD1 (6 bases). V lost 1 base and J lost 0, with 13 bases in between. The CDR3 has 16 residues. Looked up from germline, CDR1 is SGDLS and CDR2 is YYNGEE. CDR3 protein: CASSVIRGHMNTEAFF. The CDR3 coding sequence is TGTGCCAGCAGCGTAATCAGGGGACACATGAACACTGAAGCTTTCTTT.

The chain links TRBV27 to TRBJ2-7, with D possibly matching TRBD1 (6 bases). The germline V gene encodes CDR1 MNHEY and CDR2 SMNVEV (reference sequence). The CDR3 sequence is 15 residues long. V shed 2 bases and J shed 3 bases, with 14 bases lying between them. CDR3 sequence reads: CASSLEPGHFYEQYF. CDR3 sequence (DNA): TGTGCCAGCAGTTTAGAGCCGGGACACTTCTACGAGCAGTACTTC.

The chain carries TRBV10-3 and TRBJ1-2; 7 bases map to TRBD1. Germline V gives CDR1 ENHRY, CDR2 SYGVKD. The CDR3 is 15 residues long. The V gene end was trimmed by 5 bases and the J gene end by 1 base; junction bases not matched to a gene: 7. For the CDR3, the DNA is TGTGCCATCAGTTTCTCGGGACAGAGTAACTATGGCTACACCTTC. Translating it yields CAISFSGQSNYGYTF.

The chain recombines TRBV5-1 with TRBJ2-5; TRBD2 is a possible D gene (5 bases). Germline CDR1 reads SGHRS; CDR2 reads YFSETQ. Trimming stripped 0 bases from V and 5 bases from J, with 11 bases between. The CDR3 has 14 residues. The CDR3 is CASSLGGQRETQYF. As DNA, the CDR3 is TGCGCCAGCAGCTTGGGAGGGCAAAGGGAGACCCAGTACTTC.

The CDR3, as DNA: TGTGCCAGCAGCGGCCCCTTAAGCGCGTATAATTCACCCCTCCACTTT. It yields the protein CASSGPLSAYNSPLHF. V usage is TRBV5-8 and J usage is TRBJ1-6; D not certain. V was trimmed by 4 bases and J by 4 bases, leaving 15 bases between them. In germline, CDR1 is SGHTS, CDR2 YDEGEE. There are 16 residues in the CDR3. Complete variable domain (other parts from reference TRBV5-8 and TRBJ1-6): EAGVTQSPTHLIKTRGQQATLRCSPISGHTSVYWYQQALGLGLQFLLWYDEGEERNRGNFPPRFSGRQFPNYSSELNVNALELEDSALYLCASSGPLSAYNSPLHFGNGTRLTVT.

This clone came up once. The chain employs TRBV6-6 and TRBJ2-5, with 8 bases fitting TRBD2. The CDR3 is 15 residues long. In germline, CDR1 is MNHNY, CDR2 SVGAGI (reference sequence). V gave up 2 bases and J gave up 4 bases; unmatched junction bases: 6. DNA of the CDR3: TGTGCCAGCAGTTACCCGGGGGGGAGTGGAGAGACCCAGTACTTC. As protein: CASSYPGGSGETQYF.

This chain links TRBV11-2 with TRBJ2-7; D gene unclear. Germline V gene data show CDR1 as SGHAT and CDR2 as FQNNGV. Trimming cost V 4 bases and J 6 bases, with 22 bases left between them. This CDR3 is 16 amino acids long. CDR3 loop: CASSSTSAFRVGEQYF. CDR3 DNA sequence: TGTGCCAGCAGCTCAACGTCAGCCTTTCGGGTTGGCGAGCAGTACTTC.

The CDR3 DNA is TGCAGCGTTCGGGCCCTACTAGCGACAGATACGCAGTATTTT. It yields the protein CSVRALLATDTQYF. The chain joins TRBV29-1 to TRBJ2-3; 7 bases align to TRBD2. The V and J ends lost 5 bases and 3 bases, in that order; junction bases with no gene match: 8. Germline CDR1 reads SQVTM; CDR2 reads ANQGSEA. There are 14 residues in the CDR3.

A few counts support this clone. The chain joins TRBV2 to TRBJ1-5; D not certain. Looked up from germline, CDR1 is SNHLY and CDR2 is FYNNEI. Trimming stripped 0 bases from V and 2 bases from J, with 11 bases between. The CDR3 contains 16 residues. The CDR3 nucleotides read TGTGCCAGCAGTGAAGCGCTAAATCTAGGCAATCAGCCCCAGCATTTT. Residues: CASSEALNLGNQPQHF.

The count of this clone is one. This rearrangement joins TRBV4-1 to TRBJ2-1; TRBD2 aligns across 7 bases. V lost 0 bases to trimming and J lost 0 bases; unmatched junction nucleotides: 5. Germline CDR1 is MGHRA and CDR2 is YSYEKL. This CDR3 has 17 residues. CDR3 nucleotides: TGCGCCAGCAGCCAAGATGCTCGCGGGAGCTCCTACAATGAGCAGTTCTTC. This translates into CASSQDARGSSYNEQFF.

J is TRBJ1-1 and V is TRBV27, with D possibly being TRBD1 (5 bases). This CDR3 is 15 amino acids long. V was pared by 6 bases and J by 2 bases, with 16 bases between. From germline, CDR1 is MNHEY and CDR2 SMNVEV (reference sequence). DNA of the CDR3: TGTGCCAGCAGCCCAGCCTCGACAGCTAACACTGAAGCTTTCTTT. Translating gives CASSPASTANTEAFF.

The gene calls are TRBV7-3 and TRBJ2-1; 7 bases line up with TRBD2. V shed 5 bases, J shed 10 bases, and the junction held 5 bases outside the gene matches. CDR3 size: 12 residues. Germline CDR1 and CDR2: SGHTA and FQGTGA. DNA of the CDR3: TGTGCCAGCAGCCGAATGGGGGGGGAGCAGTTCTTC. It yields the protein CASSRMGGEQFF.

CDR3 DNA sequence: TGTGCCAGCAGCCGTGGACAGGGTAATCAGCCCCAGCATTTT. Protein product: CASSRGQGNQPQHF. This chain joins TRBV6-5 and TRBJ1-5; 8 bases agree with TRBD1. CDR1 and CDR2 (germline): MNHEY, SVGAGI. The J segment lost 4 bases and the V segment lost 6 bases, leaving 5 bases of the junction unmatched. CDR3 size: 14 residues.

V is TRBV14 and J is TRBJ2-7; perhaps TRBD1 as D (5 bases). V shed 4 bases and J shed 2 bases, with 15 bases lying between them. Per the germline V gene, CDR1 is SGHDN and CDR2 is FVKESK. The CDR3 is 15 amino acids. CDR3 amino acids: CASSPSSGAPYEQYF. In nucleotides, the CDR3 is TGTGCCAGCAGCCCCAGTAGTGGGGCCCCCTACGAGCAGTACTTC.

The chain recombines TRBV19 with TRBJ1-5, with D possibly matching TRBD1 (5 bases). The CDR3 is made up of 17 amino acids. Germline assignment: CDR1 LNHDA and CDR2 SQIVND (reference sequence). Trimming stripped 7 bases from V and 0 bases from J, with 19 bases between. CDR3 nucleotide sequence: TGTGCCAGTATGGATTGGCAGGGCTCCTATAGCAATCAGCCCCAGCATTTT. The encoded protein is CASMDWQGSYSNQPQHF. Full variable domain (missing parts from reference TRBV19 and TRBJ1-5): DGGITQSPKYLFRKEGQNVTLSCEQNLNHDAMYWYRQDPGQGLRLIYYSQIVNDFQKGDIAEGYSVSREKKESFPLTVTSAQKNPTAFYLCASMDWQGSYSNQPQHFGDGTRLSIL.